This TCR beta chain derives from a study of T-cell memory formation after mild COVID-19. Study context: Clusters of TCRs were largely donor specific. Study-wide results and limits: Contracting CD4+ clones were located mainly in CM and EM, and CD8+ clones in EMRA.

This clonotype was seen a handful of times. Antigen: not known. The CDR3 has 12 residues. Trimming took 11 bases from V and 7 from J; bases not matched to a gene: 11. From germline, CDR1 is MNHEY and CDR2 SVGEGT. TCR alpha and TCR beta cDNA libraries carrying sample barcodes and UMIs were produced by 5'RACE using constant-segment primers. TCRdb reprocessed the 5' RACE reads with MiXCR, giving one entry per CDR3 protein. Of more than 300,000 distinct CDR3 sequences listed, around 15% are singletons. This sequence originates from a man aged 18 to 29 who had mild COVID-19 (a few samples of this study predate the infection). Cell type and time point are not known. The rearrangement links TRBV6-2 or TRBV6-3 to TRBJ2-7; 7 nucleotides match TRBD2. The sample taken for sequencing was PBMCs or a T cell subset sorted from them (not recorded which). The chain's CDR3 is CAAGRGVAEQYF. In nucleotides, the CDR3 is TGTGCCGCCGGCCGGGGGGTGGCTGAGCAGTACTTC.